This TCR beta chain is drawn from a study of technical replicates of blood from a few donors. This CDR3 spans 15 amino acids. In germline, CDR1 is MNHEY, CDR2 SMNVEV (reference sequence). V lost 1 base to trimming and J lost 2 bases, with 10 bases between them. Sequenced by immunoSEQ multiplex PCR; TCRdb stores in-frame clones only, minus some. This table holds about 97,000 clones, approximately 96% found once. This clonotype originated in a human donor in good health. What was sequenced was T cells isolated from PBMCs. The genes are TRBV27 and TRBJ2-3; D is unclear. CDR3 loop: CASSLFVPLTDTQYF. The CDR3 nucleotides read TGTGCCAGCAGTTTATTCGTTCCCCTCACAGATACGCAGTATTTT.